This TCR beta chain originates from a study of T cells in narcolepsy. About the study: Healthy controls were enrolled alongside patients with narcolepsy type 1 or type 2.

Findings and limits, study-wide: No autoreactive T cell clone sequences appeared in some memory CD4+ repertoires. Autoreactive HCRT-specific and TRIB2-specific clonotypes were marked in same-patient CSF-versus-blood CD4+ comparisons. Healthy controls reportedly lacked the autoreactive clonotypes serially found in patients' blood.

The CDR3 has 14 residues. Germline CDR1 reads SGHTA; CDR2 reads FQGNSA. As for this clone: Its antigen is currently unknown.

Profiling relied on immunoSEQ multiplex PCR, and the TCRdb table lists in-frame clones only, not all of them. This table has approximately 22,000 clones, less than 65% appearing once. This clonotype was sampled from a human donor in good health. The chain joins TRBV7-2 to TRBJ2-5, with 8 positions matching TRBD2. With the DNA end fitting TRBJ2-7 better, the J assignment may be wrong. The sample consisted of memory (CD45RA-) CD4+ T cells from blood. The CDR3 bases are TGTGCCAGCAGCTTACAAGCGGGAGACCTCGAGCAGTACTTC. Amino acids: CASSLQAGDLEQYF.